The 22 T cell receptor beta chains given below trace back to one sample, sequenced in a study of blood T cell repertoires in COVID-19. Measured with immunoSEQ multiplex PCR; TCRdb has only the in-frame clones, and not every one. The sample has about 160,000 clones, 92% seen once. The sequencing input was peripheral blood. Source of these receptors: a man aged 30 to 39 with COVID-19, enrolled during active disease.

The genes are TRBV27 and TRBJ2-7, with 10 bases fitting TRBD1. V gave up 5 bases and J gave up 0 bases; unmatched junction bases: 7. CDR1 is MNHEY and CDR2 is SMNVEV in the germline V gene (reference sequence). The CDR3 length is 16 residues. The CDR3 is CASSLYRDRGSYEQYF. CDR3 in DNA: TGTGCCAGCAGTCTTTACCGGGACAGGGGCTCCTACGAGCAGTACTTC.

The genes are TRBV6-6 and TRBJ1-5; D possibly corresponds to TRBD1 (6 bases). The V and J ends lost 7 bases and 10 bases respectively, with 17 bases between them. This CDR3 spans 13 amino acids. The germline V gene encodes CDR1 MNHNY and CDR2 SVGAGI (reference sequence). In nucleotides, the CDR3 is TGTGCCAGCAACGAACAGGGTTTCGGACCCCAGCATTTT. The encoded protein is CASNEQGFGPQHF.

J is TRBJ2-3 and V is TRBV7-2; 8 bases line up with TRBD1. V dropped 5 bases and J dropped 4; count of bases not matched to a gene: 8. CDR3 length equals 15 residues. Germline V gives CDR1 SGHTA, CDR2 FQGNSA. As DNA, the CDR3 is TGTGCCAGCAGCCTAGACAGGGGCGTCGCAGATACGCAGTATTTT. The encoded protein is CASSLDRGVADTQYF.

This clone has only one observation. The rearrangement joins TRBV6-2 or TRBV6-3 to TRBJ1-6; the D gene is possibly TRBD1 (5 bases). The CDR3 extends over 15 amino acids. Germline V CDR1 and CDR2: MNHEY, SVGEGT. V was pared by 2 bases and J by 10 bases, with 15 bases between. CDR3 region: CASSYAPGNSSPLHF. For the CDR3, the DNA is TGTGCCAGCAGTTACGCCCCAGGGAATAGCTCACCCCTCCACTTT.

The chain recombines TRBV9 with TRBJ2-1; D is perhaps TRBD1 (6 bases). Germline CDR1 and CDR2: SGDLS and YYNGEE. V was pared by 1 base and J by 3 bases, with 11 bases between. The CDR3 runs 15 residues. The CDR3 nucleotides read TGTGCCAGCAGCGTATGGGGGACATACTACAATGAGCAGTTCTTC. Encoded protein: CASSVWGTYYNEQFF.

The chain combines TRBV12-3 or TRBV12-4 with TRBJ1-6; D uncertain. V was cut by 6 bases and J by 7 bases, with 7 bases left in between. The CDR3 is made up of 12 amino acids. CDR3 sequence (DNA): TGTGCCAGCAGCCACGGGAATTCACCCCTCCACTTT. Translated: CASSHGNSPLHF.

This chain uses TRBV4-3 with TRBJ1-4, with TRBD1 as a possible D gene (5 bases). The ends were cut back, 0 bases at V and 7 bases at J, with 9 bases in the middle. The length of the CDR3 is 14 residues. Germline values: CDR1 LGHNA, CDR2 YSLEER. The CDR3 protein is CASSQDEQVEKLFF. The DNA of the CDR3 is TGCGCCAGCAGCCAAGATGAACAGGTTGAAAAACTGTTTTTT.

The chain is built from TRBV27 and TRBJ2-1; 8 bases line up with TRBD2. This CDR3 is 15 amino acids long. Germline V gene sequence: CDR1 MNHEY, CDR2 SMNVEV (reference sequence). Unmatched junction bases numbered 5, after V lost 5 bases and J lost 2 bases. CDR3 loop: CASSATGGPYNEQFF. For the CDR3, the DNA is TGTGCCAGCAGTGCAACGGGGGGGCCCTACAATGAGCAGTTCTTC.

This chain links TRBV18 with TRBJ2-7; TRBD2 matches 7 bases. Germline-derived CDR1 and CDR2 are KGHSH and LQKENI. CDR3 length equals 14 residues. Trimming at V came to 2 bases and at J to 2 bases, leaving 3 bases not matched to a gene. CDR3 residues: CASSPTSVTYEQYF. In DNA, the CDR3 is TGTGCCAGCTCACCAACTAGCGTTACCTACGAGCAGTACTTC.

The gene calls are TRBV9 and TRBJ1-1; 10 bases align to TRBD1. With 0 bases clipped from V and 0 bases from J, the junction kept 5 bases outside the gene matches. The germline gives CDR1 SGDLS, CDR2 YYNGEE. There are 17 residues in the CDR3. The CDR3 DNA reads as TGTGCCAGCAGCGTAGTCGGGACAGGGGCGATGAACACTGAAGCTTTCTTT. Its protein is CASSVVGTGAMNTEAFF.

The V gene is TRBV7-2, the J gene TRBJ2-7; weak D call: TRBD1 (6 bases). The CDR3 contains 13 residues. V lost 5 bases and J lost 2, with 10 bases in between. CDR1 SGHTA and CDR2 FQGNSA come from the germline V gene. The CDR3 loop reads CASSRDTPYEQYF. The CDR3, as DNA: TGTGCCAGCAGCCGGGACACTCCCTACGAGCAGTACTTC.

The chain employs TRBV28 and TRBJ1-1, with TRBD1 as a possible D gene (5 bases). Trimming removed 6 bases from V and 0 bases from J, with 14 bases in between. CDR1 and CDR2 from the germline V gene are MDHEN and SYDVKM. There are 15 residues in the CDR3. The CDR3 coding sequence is TGTGCCAGCAGCCCAGATCGGGGGATGAACACTGAAGCTTTCTTT. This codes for CASSPDRGMNTEAFF. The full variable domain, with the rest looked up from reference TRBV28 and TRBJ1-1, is DVKVTQSSRYLVKRTGEKVFLECVQDMDHENMFWYRQDPGLGLRLIYFSYDVKMKEKGDIPEGYSVSREKKERFSLILESASTNQTSMYLCASSPDRGMNTEAFFGQGTRLTVV.

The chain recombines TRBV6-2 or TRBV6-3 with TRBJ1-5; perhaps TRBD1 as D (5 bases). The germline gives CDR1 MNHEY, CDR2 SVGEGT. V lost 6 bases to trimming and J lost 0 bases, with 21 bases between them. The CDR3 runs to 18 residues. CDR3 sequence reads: CASSWTLTTTYSNQPQHF. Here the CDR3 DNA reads TGTGCCAGCAGCTGGACACTTACAACGACCTATAGCAATCAGCCCCAGCATTTT.

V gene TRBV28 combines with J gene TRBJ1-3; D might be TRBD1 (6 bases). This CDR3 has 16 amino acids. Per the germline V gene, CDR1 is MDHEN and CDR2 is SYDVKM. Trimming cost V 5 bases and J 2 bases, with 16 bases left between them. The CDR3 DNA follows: TGTGCCAGCAGTCCCGACAAGTCAGGGGCTGGAAACACCATATATTTT. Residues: CASSPDKSGAGNTIYF.

The CDR3 spells CASSPTGVRGNIQYF. The CDR3 coding sequence is TGCGCCAGCAGCCCAACAGGGGTGAGGGGAAACATTCAGTACTTC. The chain joins TRBV4-3 to TRBJ2-4; TRBD1 aligns across 7 bases. The ends lost 4 bases at V and 6 bases at J; junction bases unmatched: 9. The germline gives CDR1 LGHNA, CDR2 YSLEER. The CDR3 totals 15 residues.

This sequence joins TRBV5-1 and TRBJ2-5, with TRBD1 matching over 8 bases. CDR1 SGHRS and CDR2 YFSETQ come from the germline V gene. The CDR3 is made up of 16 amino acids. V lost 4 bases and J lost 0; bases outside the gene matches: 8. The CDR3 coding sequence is TGCGCCAGCAGCCCCCGACCACAGGGGGACCAAGAGACCCAGTACTTC. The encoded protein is CASSPRPQGDQETQYF.

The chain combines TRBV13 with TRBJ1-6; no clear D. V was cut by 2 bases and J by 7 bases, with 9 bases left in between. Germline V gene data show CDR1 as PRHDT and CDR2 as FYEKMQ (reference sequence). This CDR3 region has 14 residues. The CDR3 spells CASSLPGRNSPLHF. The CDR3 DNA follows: TGTGCCAGCAGCTTACCAGGAAGGAATTCACCCCTCCACTTT.

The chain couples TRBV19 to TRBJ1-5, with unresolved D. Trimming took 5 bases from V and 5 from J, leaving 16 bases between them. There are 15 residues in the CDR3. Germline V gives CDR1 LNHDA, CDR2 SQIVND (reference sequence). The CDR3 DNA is TGTGCCAGTAGTCGGGGAGCCGGAAAGGATCAGCCCCAGCATTTT. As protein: CASSRGAGKDQPQHF.

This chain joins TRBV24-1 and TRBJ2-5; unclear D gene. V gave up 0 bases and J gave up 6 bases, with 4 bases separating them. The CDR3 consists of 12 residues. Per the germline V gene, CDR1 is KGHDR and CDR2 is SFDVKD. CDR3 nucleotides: TGTGCCACCAGTGATTTGGACAAGACCCAGTACTTC. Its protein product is CATSDLDKTQYF.

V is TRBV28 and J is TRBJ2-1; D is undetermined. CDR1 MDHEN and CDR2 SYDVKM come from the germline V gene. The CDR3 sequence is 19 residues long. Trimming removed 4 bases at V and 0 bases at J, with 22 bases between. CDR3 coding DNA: TGTGCCAGCAGTTATCCGGTAGCTCCTCTTACTGGCTCCTACAATGAGCAGTTCTTC. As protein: CASSYPVAPLTGSYNEQFF.

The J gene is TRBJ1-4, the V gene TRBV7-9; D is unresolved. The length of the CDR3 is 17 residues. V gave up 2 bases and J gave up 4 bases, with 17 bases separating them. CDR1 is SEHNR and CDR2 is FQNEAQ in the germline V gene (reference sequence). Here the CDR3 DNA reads TGTGCCAGCAGCTTAAGCGGTCCGGGTAAAGTTAATGAAAAACTGTTTTTT. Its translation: CASSLSGPGKVNEKLFF.

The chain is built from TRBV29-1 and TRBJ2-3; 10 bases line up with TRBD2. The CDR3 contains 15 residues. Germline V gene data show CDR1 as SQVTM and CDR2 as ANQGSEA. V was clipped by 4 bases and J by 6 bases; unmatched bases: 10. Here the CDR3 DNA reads TGCAGCGTTGTTGGACCGGGACTAGCGACGGATACGCAGTATTTT. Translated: CSVVGPGLATDTQYF.